The clone carrying this TCR beta chain was detected only once. Antigen specificity is unknown. The method was immunoSEQ multiplex PCR; TCRdb's version includes in-frame clones alone and lacks a portion of them. The repertoire holds approximately 60,000 clones, with 65% to 85% as singletons. These data originate in a study of OX40 agonist ivuxolimab in advanced cancers. Whole-study context: Patients in the trial were receiving intravenous ivuxolimab every 2 weeks, at doses of 0.01 to 10 mg/kg.

Study-wide results and limits: Both CD4+ and CD8+ T cell populations in blood had undergone clonal expansion by week 6 at 0.1 to 3.0 mg/kg.

This CDR3 has 15 amino acids. Germline lookup yields CDR1 SGHAT and CDR2 FQNNGV. V was shortened by 2 bases and J by 5 bases, with 15 bases between the two germline ends. The source was CD4+ or CD8+ T cells sorted from blood, collected in a trial of the OX40 agonist ivuxolimab. The source of this sequence is an adult with an advanced solid tumor such as melanoma, head and neck, liver or kidney cancer. This chain connects TRBV11-2 to TRBJ2-5; a possible D gene is TRBD2 (5 bases). The CDR3 protein is CASSLRGLSSETQYF. CDR3 coding DNA: TGTGCCAGCAGCTTACGGGGTCTGAGCAGCGAGACCCAGTACTTC.